These 11 T cell receptor beta chains share one sample of origin, sequenced in a study of siplizumab effects on memory and regulatory T cells. Assay used: immunoSEQ multiplex PCR; TCRdb lists only in-frame clones, some missing. Altogether about 120,000 clones are present, approximately 92% being singletons, with the ten largest covering roughly 0.16%. Sequencing was carried out using non-Treg CD4+ T cells sorted from blood. These receptors were taken from a human donor in good health.

V gene TRBV21-1 combines with J gene TRBJ2-1; no check of the table's D call, TRBD2, against the DNA was made. TRBV21-1 is noted as a pseudogene. CDR3 length: 13 amino acids. CDR3 in DNA: TGTGCCAGCAGCAGCTCCGGGGTCGATGAGCAGTTCTTC. Protein sequence: CASSSSGVDEQFF.

The chain carries TRBV6-5 and TRBJ2-5; unclear D gene. Germline lookup yields CDR1 MNHEY and CDR2 SVGAGI. The CDR3 has 12 amino acids. The V end was cut by 3 bases, the J end by 2 bases, with 4 bases between. CDR3 sequence (DNA): TGTGCCAGCAGTTATAGACAAGAGACCCAGTACTTC. Translating it yields CASSYRQETQYF.

The table lists this clone with a count of one. The chain employs TRBV11-3 and TRBJ2-7; D is ambiguous. In germline, CDR1 is SGHNT, CDR2 YENEEA. This CDR3 is built from 13 residues. V was trimmed by 2 bases and J by 6 bases, leaving 11 bases between them. The CDR3 DNA reads TGTGCCAGCAGCTTATCGGCCAAAGGCGAGCAGTACTTC. As protein: CASSLSAKGEQYF.

This chain connects TRBV5-1 to TRBJ2-3; TRBD2 matches 10 bases. There are 14 residues in the CDR3. Germline-derived CDR1 and CDR2 are SGHRS and YFSETQ. V lost 1 base, J lost 6 bases, and 2 bases stayed unmatched. This chain's CDR3 is CASSLTSGEDTQYF. The CDR3 coding sequence is TGCGCCAGCAGCTTGACTAGCGGGGAGGATACGCAGTATTTT.

The chain recombines TRBV15 with TRBJ2-1; no clear D. Germline assignment: CDR1 LNHNV and CDR2 YYDKDF (reference sequence). This CDR3 is 12 amino acids long. The V end was cut by 8 bases, the J end by 4 bases, with 9 bases between. CDR3 amino acids: CATGKGYNEQFF. CDR3 bases: TGTGCCACCGGGAAAGGTTACAATGAGCAGTTCTTC. The entire variable domain, with the rest obtained from reference TRBV15 and TRBJ2-1, is as follows: DAMVIQNPRYQVTQFGKPVTLSCSQTLNHNVMYWYQQKSSQAPKLLFHYYDKDFNNEADTPDNFQSRRPNTSFCFLDIRSPGLGDTAMYLCATGKGYNEQFFGPGTRLTVL.

The CDR3 bases are TGTGCCAGCAGCAAAGGACTAGCGGGGGAGGGCACCGGGGAGCTGTTTTTT. It codes for CASSKGLAGEGTGELFF. The chain is built from TRBV7-2 and TRBJ2-2; 13 positions agree with TRBD2. V trimming: 5 bases; J trimming: 4 bases; junction bases outside the gene matches: 7. CDR1 is SGHTA and CDR2 is FQGNSA in the germline V gene. The CDR3 runs to 17 residues.

The CDR3 DNA reads as TGTGCCAGCAGCTTTAGCGGGGGCTCCTACGAGCAGTACTTC. Translation gives CASSFSGGSYEQYF. The genes are TRBV7-2 and TRBJ2-7; 9 bases map to TRBD2. Germline V CDR1 and CDR2: SGHTA, FQGNSA. J was trimmed by 0 bases and V by 3 bases; bases with no gene match: 0. CDR3 length: 14 residues.

The J gene is TRBJ2-7, the V gene TRBV28, with TRBD2 matching over 8 bases. Unmatched junction bases numbered 4, after V lost 6 bases and J lost 6 bases. Per the germline V gene, CDR1 is MDHEN and CDR2 is SYDVKM. The CDR3 has 12 amino acids. Here the CDR3 DNA reads TGTGCCAGCAGCCCGGGGGGGGGCGAGCAGTACTTC. This codes for CASSPGGGEQYF.

The V call is TRBV6-1, the J call TRBJ2-7; the D gene is possibly TRBD2 (6 bases). The CDR3 runs to 15 residues. Germline CDR1 and CDR2: MNHNS and SASEGT. Trimming shortened V by 4 bases and J by 1 base, and 14 bases separated the two germline ends. The CDR3 reads CASSGTKVGSYEQYF. The CDR3, as DNA: TGTGCCAGCAGTGGGACTAAGGTGGGGTCCTACGAGCAGTACTTC.

The genes are TRBV29-1 and TRBJ2-5; D is possibly TRBD2 (5 bases). In germline, CDR1 is SQVTM, CDR2 ANQGSEA. The CDR3 consists of 14 residues. V lost 0 bases, J lost 4 bases, and 12 bases lay in between. In nucleotides, the CDR3 is TGCAGCGTTGAAGATCGTCTGGGGAGAGAGACCCAGTACTTC. It codes for CSVEDRLGRETQYF.

The CDR3 region has the DNA TGTGCCAGCAGCTACCAAGCGGGGGACCAAGAGACCCAGTACTTC. Residues: CASSYQAGDQETQYF. This sequence joins TRBV7-2 and TRBJ2-5, with TRBD2 identical over 8 bases. Losses at the gene ends were 4 bases for V and 0 bases for J; bases not matched to a gene: 4. CDR1 is SGHTA and CDR2 is FQGNSA in the germline V gene. The CDR3 runs 15 residues.